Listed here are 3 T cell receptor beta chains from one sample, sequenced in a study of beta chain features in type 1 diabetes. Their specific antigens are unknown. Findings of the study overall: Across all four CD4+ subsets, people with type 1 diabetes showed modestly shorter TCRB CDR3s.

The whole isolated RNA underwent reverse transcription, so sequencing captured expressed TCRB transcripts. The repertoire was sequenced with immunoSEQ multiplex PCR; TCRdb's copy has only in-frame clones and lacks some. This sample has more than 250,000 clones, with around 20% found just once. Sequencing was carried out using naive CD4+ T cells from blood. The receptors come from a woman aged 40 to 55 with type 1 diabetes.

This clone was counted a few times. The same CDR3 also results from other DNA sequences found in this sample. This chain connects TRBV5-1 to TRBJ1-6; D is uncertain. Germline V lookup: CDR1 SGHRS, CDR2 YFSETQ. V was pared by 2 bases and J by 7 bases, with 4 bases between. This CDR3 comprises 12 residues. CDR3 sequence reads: CASSFLNSPLHF. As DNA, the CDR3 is TGCGCCAGCAGCTTTCTAAATTCACCCCTCCACTTT.

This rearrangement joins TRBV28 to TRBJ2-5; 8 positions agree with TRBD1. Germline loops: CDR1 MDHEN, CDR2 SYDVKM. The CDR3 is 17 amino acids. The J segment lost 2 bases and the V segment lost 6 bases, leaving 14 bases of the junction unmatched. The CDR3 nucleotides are TGTGCCAGCAGGATCCTCACGGTCCGGGACAGGCAAGAGACCCAGTACTTC. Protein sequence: CASRILTVRDRQETQYF. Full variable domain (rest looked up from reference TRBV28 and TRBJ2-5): DVKVTQSSRYLVKRTGEKVFLECVQDMDHENMFWYRQDPGLGLRLIYFSYDVKMKEKGDIPEGYSVSREKKERFSLILESASTNQTSMYLCASRILTVRDRQETQYFGPGTRLLVL.

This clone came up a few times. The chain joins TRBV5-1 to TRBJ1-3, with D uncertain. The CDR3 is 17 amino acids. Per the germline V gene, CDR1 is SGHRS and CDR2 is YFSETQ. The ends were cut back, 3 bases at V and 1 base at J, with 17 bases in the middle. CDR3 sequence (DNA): TGCGCCAGCAGCTCCAACGCCGTCGGGGAGTCTGGAAACACCATATATTTT. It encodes CASSSNAVGESGNTIYF.